This T cell receptor beta chain emerged from a study of blood T cell repertoires in COVID-19. Overall study context: From T cells, B-cell-depleted T cells, or PBMCs came the material, which was cDNA or gDNA.

Per the germline V gene, CDR1 is KGHSH and CDR2 is LQKENI. V was shortened by 1 base and J by 0 bases, with 16 bases between the two germline ends. This CDR3 region has 19 residues. Using immunoSEQ multiplex PCR, the repertoire was profiled, and TCRdb retains in-frame clones only, with some absent. The profile shows 250,000 to 300,000 clones, about 88% of them singletons. Specimen: PBMCs or T cells enriched from blood (not recorded which). The chain combines TRBV18 with TRBJ2-6, with a weak D call TRBD1 (6 bases). The receptor was derived from a young man with acute COVID-19. CDR3 amino acids: CASSPRRQVEVSGANVLTF. As DNA, the CDR3 is TGTGCCAGCTCACCACGGAGACAGGTAGAAGTCTCTGGGGCCAACGTCCTGACTTTC.